The 19 T cell receptor beta chains reported below all come from one sample, sequenced in a study of shared T cell receptors in the human thymus. Assay used: immunoSEQ multiplex PCR; TCRdb lists only in-frame clones, some missing. The repertoire holds over 65,000 clones, about 95% seen once, with roughly 0.033% in the top ten. Sequencing used thymocytes. All receptors come from a human donor.

This rearrangement joins TRBV5-6 to TRBJ2-7; no reliable D call. The CDR3 contains 14 residues. V gave up 5 bases and J gave up 0 bases, with 12 bases separating them. The germline gives CDR1 SGHDT, CDR2 YYEEEE. The CDR3, as DNA: TGTGCCAGCAGTCGGACCCCGAGCTCCTACGAGCAGTACTTC. Translated, it gives CASSRTPSSYEQYF.

This clone was recorded only once. The chain uses TRBV18 and TRBJ1-1; D is unresolved. CDR1 and CDR2 from the germline V gene are KGHSH and LQKENI. V was trimmed by 3 bases and J by 4 bases, leaving 12 bases between them. The CDR3 totals 14 residues. DNA of the CDR3: TGTGCCAGCTCACCCAGGATGAATGGCACTGAAGCTTTCTTT. Its protein product is CASSPRMNGTEAFF.

The DNA of the CDR3 is TGTGCCAGCAGCCAAGATTTTAGGGTTGGAGATACGCAGTATTTT. Translating it yields CASSQDFRVGDTQYF. The V call is TRBV4-2, the J call TRBJ2-3; D gene uncertain. The CDR3 length is 15 residues. V lost 0 bases to trimming and J lost 5 bases, with 12 bases between them. CDR1 is LGHNA, CDR2 YNFKEQ, per germline.

The chain couples TRBV7-9 to TRBJ2-1; D is uncertain. Trimming removed 9 bases from V and 2 bases from J, with 14 bases in between. The CDR3 covers 14 residues. CDR1 is SEHNR and CDR2 is FQNEAQ in the germline V gene (reference sequence). CDR3: CASQYSRPYNEQFF. The CDR3 region has the DNA TGTGCCAGTCAATATTCCCGCCCCTACAATGAGCAGTTCTTC. The whole variable domain, filled in from reference TRBV7-9 and TRBJ2-1, reads DTGVSQNPRHKITKRGQNVTFRCDPISEHNRLYWYRQTLGQGPEFLTYFQNEAQLEKSRLLSDRFSAERPKGSFSTLEIQRTEQGDSAMYLCASQYSRPYNEQFFGPGTRLTVL.

The CDR3 DNA is TGTGCCAGCAGCTTGATGCATGTTCCGAGAAGATTGAACACCGGGGAGCTGTTTTTT. Protein sequence: CASSLMHVPRRLNTGELFF. The rearrangement uses TRBV11-2 and TRBJ2-2; D is ambiguous. From germline, CDR1 is SGHAT and CDR2 FQNNGV. This CDR3 spans 19 amino acids. V dropped 3 bases and J dropped 1 base, with 21 bases sitting between them.

The gene calls are TRBV7-2 and TRBJ1-2, with 9 bases that match TRBD1. Germline lookup yields CDR1 SGHTA and CDR2 FQGNSA. V dropped 4 bases and J dropped 3; count of bases not matched to a gene: 12. The CDR3 is made up of 17 amino acids. CDR3 protein: CASSSKYPTGGDYGYTF. Here the CDR3 DNA reads TGTGCCAGCAGCTCAAAATACCCGACAGGGGGTGACTATGGCTACACCTTC.

The chain has TRBV7-2 and TRBJ1-3; D possibly corresponds to TRBD1 (5 bases). The CDR3 is made up of 15 amino acids. Germline CDR1 SGHTA, CDR2 FQGNSA. The V end lost 5 bases, the J end lost 2 bases, and 13 bases lay between the germline ends. Here the CDR3 reads CASSDAGTAGNTIYF. CDR3 nucleotide sequence: TGTGCCAGCAGCGATGCCGGGACGGCTGGAAACACCATATATTTT. The variable domain in full, with the rest retrieved from reference TRBV7-2 and TRBJ1-3, is GAGVSQSPSNKVTEKGKDVELRCDPISGHTALYWYRQSLGQGLEFLIYFQGNSAPDKSGLPSDRFSAERTGGSVSTLTIQRTQQEDSAVYLCASSDAGTAGNTIYFGEGSWLTVV.

The chain links TRBV14 to TRBJ2-7; 7 nucleotides agree with TRBD1. This CDR3 is 17 amino acids long. J gave up 1 base and V 1 base, and 10 bases lay outside the gene matches. Germline V gene lookup returns CDR1 SGHDN and CDR2 FVKESK. DNA for the CDR3: TGTGCCAGCAGCCAAGTGGGCAAGGGGGCAAGGTCCTACGAGCAGTACTTC. It yields the protein CASSQVGKGARSYEQYF.

The rearrangement uses TRBV30 and TRBJ2-7; D is perhaps TRBD1 (6 bases). CDR1 is GTSNPN and CDR2 is SVGIG in the germline V gene (reference sequence). The CDR3 is 16 residues long. Trimming took 7 bases from V and 1 from J, leaving 23 bases between them. The CDR3 sequence: CAYTRTETLLSYEQYF. The DNA for the CDR3 is TGTGCCTACACCCGGACAGAAACCCTACTGTCCTACGAGCAGTACTTC.

This chain connects TRBV27 to TRBJ1-5; D is undetermined. The germline V and J ends were trimmed by 8 bases and 5 bases, with 16 bases remaining between them. The CDR3 is 14 amino acids. CDR1 is MNHEY and CDR2 is SMNVEV in the germline V gene (reference sequence). CDR3 DNA: TGTGCCAGCGGCCCACGGGGATCTGATCAGCCCCAGCATTTT. It specifies CASGPRGSDQPQHF.

V and J are TRBV5-6 and TRBJ1-2, with D maybe TRBD1 (5 bases). This CDR3 comprises 15 residues. Trimming took 1 base from V and 11 from J, leaving 21 bases between them. Germline lookup yields CDR1 SGHDT and CDR2 YYEEEE. Here the CDR3 DNA reads TGTGCCAGCAGCTTGACAGCCTCTCCATATGAGGGGTACACCTTC. Translating it yields CASSLTASPYEGYTF.

This chain's CDR3 is CASSYLTDGSYNEQFF. In DNA form, the CDR3 reads TGTGCCAGCAGTTACCTCACGGACGGGTCCTACAATGAGCAGTTCTTC. V gene TRBV6-5 combines with J gene TRBJ2-1, with D hard to call. V lost 2 bases and J lost 1, with 12 bases in between. This CDR3 contains 16 residues. The germline CDR1 and CDR2 sequences are MNHEY and SVGAGI.

Only one count was recorded for this clone. The chain uses TRBV7-7 and TRBJ2-3; the match to TRBD2 covers 10 bases. Germline V lookup: CDR1 SSHAT, CDR2 FNYEAQ (reference sequence). The CDR3 covers 18 residues. V shed 4 bases and J 0 bases; nucleotides not matched to a gene: 10. The CDR3 nucleotides read TGTGCCAGCAGCTCGGGACTAGCGATGCCAACTAGCACAGATACGCAGTATTTT. It is translated as CASSSGLAMPTSTDTQYF.

The V and J genes are TRBV4-1 and TRBJ2-7; TRBD1 matches 7 bases. Looked up from germline, CDR1 is MGHRA and CDR2 is YSYEKL. CDR3 length: 13 amino acids. Losses at the gene ends were 4 bases for V and 5 bases for J; bases not matched to a gene: 5. This CDR3 reads CASSREGADEQYF. DNA for the CDR3: TGCGCCAGCAGCCGAGAGGGGGCGGACGAGCAGTACTTC.

For the CDR3, the DNA is TGTGCCAGCAGCCCCCCTGGGGGGGTAAGGGCGGGGCGGGAGCTGTTTTTT. Its protein is CASSPPGGVRAGRELFF. The V gene is TRBV7-2, the J gene TRBJ2-2; 7 bases fit TRBD2. Germline trimming cut 5 bases from V and 9 bases from J; bases unmatched to any gene: 18. Germline V gives CDR1 SGHTA, CDR2 FQGNSA. The CDR3 is made up of 17 amino acids.

This rearrangement joins TRBV9 to TRBJ2-7; D remains unclear. Trimming pared 2 bases from V and 2 bases from J, leaving 14 bases between. The CDR3 loop spans 15 amino acids. CDR1 and CDR2 from the germline V gene are SGDLS and YYNGEE. The DNA of the CDR3 is TGTGCCAGCAGCGTCTCGGGTAGGGAAACCTACGAGCAGTACTTC. Translation: CASSVSGRETYEQYF. The variable domain in full, with the rest retrieved from reference TRBV9 and TRBJ2-7, is DSGVTQTPKHLITATGQRVTLRCSPRSGDLSVYWYQQSLDQGLQFLIQYYNGEERAKGNILERFSAQQFPDLHSELNLSSLELGDSALYFCASSVSGRETYEQYFGPGTRLTVT.

The chain is built from TRBV14 and TRBJ1-1; D uncertain. V was clipped by 0 bases and J by 0 bases, with 14 bases between them. Germline V CDR1 and CDR2: SGHDN, FVKESK. The CDR3 contains 17 residues. The CDR3 region has the DNA TGTGCCAGCAGCCAAGATGACGGGGTCCCGTTGAACACTGAAGCTTTCTTT. Amino acid sequence: CASSQDDGVPLNTEAFF.

This clone has only a few counts. J is TRBJ1-5 and V is TRBV30; D ambiguous. This CDR3 is 15 amino acids long. CDR1 and CDR2 from the germline V gene are GTSNPN and SVGIG (reference sequence). The V end lost 0 bases, the J end lost 7 bases, and 16 bases lay between the germline ends. The CDR3 sequence is CAWSVATWFGQPQHF. CDR3 nucleotides: TGTGCCTGGAGTGTTGCCACCTGGTTTGGACAGCCCCAGCATTTT.

This clone was seen just once. The chain couples TRBV11-2 to TRBJ2-7, with D possibly called TRBD1 or TRBD2 (5 bases each). The CDR3 has 13 residues. Trimming removed 0 bases at V and 5 bases at J, with 8 bases between. Germline CDR1 and CDR2: SGHAT and FQNNGV. CDR3 nucleotide sequence: TGTGCCAGCAGCTTAGATCTGGGGGACGAGCAGTACTTC. Protein sequence: CASSLDLGDEQYF. The variable domain in full, with the rest retrieved from reference TRBV11-2 and TRBJ2-7, is EAGVAQSPRYKIIEKRQSVAFWCNPISGHATLYWYQQILGQGPKLLIQFQNNGVVDDSQLPKDRFSAERLKGVDSTLKIQPAKLEDSAVYLCASSLDLGDEQYFGPGTRLTVT.